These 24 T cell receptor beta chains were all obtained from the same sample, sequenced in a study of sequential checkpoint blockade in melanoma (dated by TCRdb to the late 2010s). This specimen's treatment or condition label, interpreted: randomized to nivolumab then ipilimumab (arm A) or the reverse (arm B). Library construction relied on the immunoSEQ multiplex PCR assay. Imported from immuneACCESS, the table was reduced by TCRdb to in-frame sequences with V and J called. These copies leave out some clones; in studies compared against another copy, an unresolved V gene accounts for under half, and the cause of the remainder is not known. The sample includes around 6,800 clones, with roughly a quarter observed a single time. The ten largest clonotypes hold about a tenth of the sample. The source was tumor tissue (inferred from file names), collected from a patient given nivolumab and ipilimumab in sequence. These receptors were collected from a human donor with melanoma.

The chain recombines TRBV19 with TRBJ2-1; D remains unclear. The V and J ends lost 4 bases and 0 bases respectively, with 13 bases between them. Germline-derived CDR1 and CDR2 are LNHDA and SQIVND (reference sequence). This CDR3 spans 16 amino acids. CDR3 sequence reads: CASSNSWRPSYNEQFF. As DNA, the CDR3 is TGTGCCAGTAGTAATAGCTGGCGGCCCTCCTACAATGAGCAGTTCTTC.

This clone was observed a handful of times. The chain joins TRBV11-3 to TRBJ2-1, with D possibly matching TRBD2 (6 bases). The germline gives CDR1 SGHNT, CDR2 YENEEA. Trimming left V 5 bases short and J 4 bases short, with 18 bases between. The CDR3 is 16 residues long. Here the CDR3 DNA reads TGTGCCAGCAGCCCCCAGGCGGGACTCCCATACAATGAGCAGTTCTTC. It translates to CASSPQAGLPYNEQFF.

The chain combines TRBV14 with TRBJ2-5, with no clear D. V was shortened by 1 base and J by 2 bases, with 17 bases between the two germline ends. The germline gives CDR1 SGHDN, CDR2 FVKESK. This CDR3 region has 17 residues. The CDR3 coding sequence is TGTGCCAGCAGCCAAGGGGCGGAGCGAGTGGGGCAAGAGACCCAGTACTTC. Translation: CASSQGAERVGQETQYF. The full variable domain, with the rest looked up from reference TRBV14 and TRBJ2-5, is EAGVTQFPSHSVIEKGQTVTLRCDPISGHDNLYWYRRVMGKEIKFLLHFVKESKQDESGMPNNRFLAERTGGTYSTLKVQPAELEDSGVYFCASSQGAERVGQETQYFGPGTRLLVL.

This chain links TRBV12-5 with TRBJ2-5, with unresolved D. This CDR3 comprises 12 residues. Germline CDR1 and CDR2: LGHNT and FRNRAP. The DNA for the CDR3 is TGTGCCAGATACCCCCGACAAGAGACCCAGTACTTC. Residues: CARYPRQETQYF. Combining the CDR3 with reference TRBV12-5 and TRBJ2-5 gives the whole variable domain DARVTQTPRHKVTEMGQEVTMRCQPILGHNTVFWYRQTMMQGLELLAYFRNRAPLDDSGMPKDRFSAEMPDATLATLKIQPSEPRDSAVYFCARYPRQETQYFGPGTRLLVL.

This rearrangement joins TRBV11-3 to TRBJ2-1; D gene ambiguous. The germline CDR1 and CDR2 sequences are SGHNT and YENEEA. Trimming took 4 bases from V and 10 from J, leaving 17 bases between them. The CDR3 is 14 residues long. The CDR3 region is CASSYPVGVREQFF. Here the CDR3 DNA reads TGTGCCAGCAGCTACCCTGTTGGCGTACGGGAGCAGTTCTTC.

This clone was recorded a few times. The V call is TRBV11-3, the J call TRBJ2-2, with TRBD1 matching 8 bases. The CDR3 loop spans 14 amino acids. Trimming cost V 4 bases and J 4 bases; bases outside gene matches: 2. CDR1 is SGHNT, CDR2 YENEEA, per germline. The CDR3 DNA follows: TGTGCCAGCAGCTCACAGGGGGGCACCGGGGAGCTGTTTTTT. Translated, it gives CASSSQGGTGELFF.

CDR3 in DNA: TGCGCCAGCAGGTCGGCCGGGCCGGTCAAAAACATTCAGTACTTC. This gives the protein CASRSAGPVKNIQYF. The V and J genes are TRBV10-2 and TRBJ2-4; D call uncertain. CDR3 size: 15 residues. Germline V CDR1 and CDR2: WSHSY, SAAADI. V was clipped by 6 bases and J by 3 bases, with 15 bases between them.

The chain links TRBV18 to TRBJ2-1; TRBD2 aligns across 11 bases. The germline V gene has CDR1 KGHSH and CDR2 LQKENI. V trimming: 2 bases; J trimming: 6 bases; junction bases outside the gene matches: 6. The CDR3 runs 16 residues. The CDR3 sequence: CASSPSLAGAGNEQFF. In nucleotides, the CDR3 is TGTGCCAGCTCACCATCACTAGCGGGAGCAGGCAATGAGCAGTTCTTC.

The CDR3 sequence: CASSVEGSSYNEQFF. CDR3 sequence (DNA): TGCGCCAGCAGCGTGGAGGGTAGCTCCTACAATGAGCAGTTCTTC. This chain connects TRBV5-1 to TRBJ2-1; a possible D gene is TRBD2 (6 bases). Germline V gene data show CDR1 as SGHRS and CDR2 as YFSETQ. The length of the CDR3 is 15 residues. The germline V and J ends were trimmed by 4 bases and 0 bases, with 11 bases remaining between them.

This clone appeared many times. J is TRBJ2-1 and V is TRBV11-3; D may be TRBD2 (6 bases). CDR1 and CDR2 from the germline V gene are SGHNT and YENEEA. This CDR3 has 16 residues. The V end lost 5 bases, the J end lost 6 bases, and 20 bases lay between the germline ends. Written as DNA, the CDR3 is TGTGCCAGCAGCCTCGATGACCCGGGACTGGTCAATGAGCAGTTCTTC. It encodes CASSLDDPGLVNEQFF.

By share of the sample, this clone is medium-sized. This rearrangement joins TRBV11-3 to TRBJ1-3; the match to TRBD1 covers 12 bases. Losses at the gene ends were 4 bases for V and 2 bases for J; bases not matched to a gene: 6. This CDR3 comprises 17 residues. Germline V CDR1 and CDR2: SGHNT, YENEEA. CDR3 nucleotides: TGTGCCAGCAGCTCAACCGGGACAGGGGGCCCTGGAAACACCATATATTTT. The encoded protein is CASSSTGTGGPGNTIYF.

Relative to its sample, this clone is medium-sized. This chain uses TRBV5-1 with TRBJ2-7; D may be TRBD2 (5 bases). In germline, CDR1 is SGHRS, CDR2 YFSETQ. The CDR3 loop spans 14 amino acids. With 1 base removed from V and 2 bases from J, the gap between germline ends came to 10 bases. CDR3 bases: TGCGCCAGCAGCTTGCGGGGATTTCCCTACGAGCAGTACGTC. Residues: CASSLRGFPYEQYV.

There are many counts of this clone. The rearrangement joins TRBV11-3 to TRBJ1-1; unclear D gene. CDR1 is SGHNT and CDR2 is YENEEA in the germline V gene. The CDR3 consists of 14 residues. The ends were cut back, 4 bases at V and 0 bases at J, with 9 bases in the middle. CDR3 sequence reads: CASSSNRMNTEAFF. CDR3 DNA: TGTGCCAGCAGCTCGAACAGAATGAACACTGAAGCTTTCTTT.

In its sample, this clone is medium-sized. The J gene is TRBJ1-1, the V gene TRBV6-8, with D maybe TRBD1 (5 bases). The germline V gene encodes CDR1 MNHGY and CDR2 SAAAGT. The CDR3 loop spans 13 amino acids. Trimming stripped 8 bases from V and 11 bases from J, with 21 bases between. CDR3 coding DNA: TGTGCCAGCCTCCCCGGGCCCAGGGAGAGGGCTTTCTTT. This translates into CASLPGPRERAFF.

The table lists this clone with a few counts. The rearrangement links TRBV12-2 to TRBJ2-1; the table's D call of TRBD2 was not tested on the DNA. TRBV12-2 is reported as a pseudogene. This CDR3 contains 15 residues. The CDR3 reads CASRLDGLGANEQFF. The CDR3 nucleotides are TGTGCAAGTCGCTTAGACGGACTAGGGGCCAATGAGCAGTTCTTC.

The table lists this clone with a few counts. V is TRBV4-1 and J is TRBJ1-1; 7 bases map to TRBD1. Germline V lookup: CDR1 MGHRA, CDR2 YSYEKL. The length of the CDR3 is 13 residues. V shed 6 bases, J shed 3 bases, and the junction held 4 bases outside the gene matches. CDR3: CASSVQGDTEAFF. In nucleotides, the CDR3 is TGCGCCAGCAGTGTTCAGGGGGACACTGAAGCTTTCTTT.

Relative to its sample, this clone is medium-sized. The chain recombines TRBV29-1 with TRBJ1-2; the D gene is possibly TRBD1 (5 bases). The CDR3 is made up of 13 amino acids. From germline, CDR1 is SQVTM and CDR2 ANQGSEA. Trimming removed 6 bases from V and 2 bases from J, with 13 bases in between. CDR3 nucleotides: TGCAGCGTCCATGAGGGGAGCAACTATGGCTACACCTTC. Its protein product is CSVHEGSNYGYTF.

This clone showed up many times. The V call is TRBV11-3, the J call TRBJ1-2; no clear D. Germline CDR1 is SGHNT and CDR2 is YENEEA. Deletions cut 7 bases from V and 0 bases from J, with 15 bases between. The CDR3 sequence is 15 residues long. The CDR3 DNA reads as TGTGCCAGCACGATCGTAGGTCTAGCTAACTATGGCTACACCTTC. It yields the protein CASTIVGLANYGYTF.

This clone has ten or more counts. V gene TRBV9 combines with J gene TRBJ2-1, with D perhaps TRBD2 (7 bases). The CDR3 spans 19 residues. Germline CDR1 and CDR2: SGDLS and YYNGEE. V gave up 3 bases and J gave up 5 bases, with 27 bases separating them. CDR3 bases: TGTGCCAGCAGCGCAACCGGGGGGCTAGCGCGGGAGAGGCACAATGAGCAGTTCTTC. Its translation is CASSATGGLARERHNEQFF. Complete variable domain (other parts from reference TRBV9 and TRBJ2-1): DSGVTQTPKHLITATGQRVTLRCSPRSGDLSVYWYQQSLDQGLQFLIQYYNGEERAKGNILERFSAQQFPDLHSELNLSSLELGDSALYFCASSATGGLARERHNEQFFGPGTRLTVL.

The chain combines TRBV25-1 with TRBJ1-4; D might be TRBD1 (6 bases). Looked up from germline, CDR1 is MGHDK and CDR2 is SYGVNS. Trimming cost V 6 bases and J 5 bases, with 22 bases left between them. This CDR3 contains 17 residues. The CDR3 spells CASSGPFISGANEKLFF. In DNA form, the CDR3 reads TGTGCCAGCAGCGGACCGTTCATATCGGGGGCAAATGAAAAACTGTTTTTT.

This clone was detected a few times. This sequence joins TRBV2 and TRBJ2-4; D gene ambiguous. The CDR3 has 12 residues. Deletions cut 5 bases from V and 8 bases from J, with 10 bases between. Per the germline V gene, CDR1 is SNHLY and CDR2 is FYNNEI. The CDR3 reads CASSLGPDIQYF. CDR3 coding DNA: TGTGCCAGCAGTCTCGGACCCGACATTCAGTACTTC.

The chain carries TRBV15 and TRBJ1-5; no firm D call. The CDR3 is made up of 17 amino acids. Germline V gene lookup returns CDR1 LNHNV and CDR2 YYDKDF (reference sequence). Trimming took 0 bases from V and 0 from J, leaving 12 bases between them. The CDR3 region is CATSRDLTFDSNQPQHF. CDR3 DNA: TGTGCCACCAGCAGAGATTTAACATTCGATAGCAATCAGCCCCAGCATTTT.

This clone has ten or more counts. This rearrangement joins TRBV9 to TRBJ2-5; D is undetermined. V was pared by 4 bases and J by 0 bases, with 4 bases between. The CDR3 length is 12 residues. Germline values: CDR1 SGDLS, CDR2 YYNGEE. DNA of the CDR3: TGTGCCAGCAGCCTTGACCAAGAGACCCAGTACTTC. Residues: CASSLDQETQYF.

The chain's CDR3 is CASSVGSSEQFF. The CDR3 nucleotides are TGTGCCAGCAGCGTAGGTAGCAGTGAGCAGTTCTTC. The chain has TRBV9 and TRBJ2-1; D is unresolved. Germline V gene data show CDR1 as SGDLS and CDR2 as YYNGEE. The CDR3 runs 12 residues. Trimming removed 0 bases at V and 9 bases at J, with 7 bases between.